The entry below gives a single T cell receptor (beta chain) sequence along with its context. In germline, CDR1 is DFQATT, CDR2 SNEGSKA (reference sequence). CDR3 length: 13 residues. The V end lost 3 bases, the J end lost 0 bases, and 8 bases lay between the germline ends. This sample is drawn from a study of CD8 T cells in Susac syndrome. Reverse transcription of 0.5 to 1 ug RNA was performed with random hexamers. From the immunoSEQ multiplex PCR reads, TCRdb called clonotypes with MiXCR, one entry per CDR3 protein. Of roughly 150,000 distinct CDR3 sequences listed, 95% are singletons. This sequence was found in a human donor with Susac syndrome. The V gene is TRBV20-1, the J gene TRBJ1-2; maybe TRBD1 (6 bases). The sequencing sample was made of CD4+ T cells from PBMCs. CDR3 sequence (DNA): TGCAGTGCTAGTGCAGGGGCTAACTATGGCTACACCTTC. This translates into CSASAGANYGYTF.